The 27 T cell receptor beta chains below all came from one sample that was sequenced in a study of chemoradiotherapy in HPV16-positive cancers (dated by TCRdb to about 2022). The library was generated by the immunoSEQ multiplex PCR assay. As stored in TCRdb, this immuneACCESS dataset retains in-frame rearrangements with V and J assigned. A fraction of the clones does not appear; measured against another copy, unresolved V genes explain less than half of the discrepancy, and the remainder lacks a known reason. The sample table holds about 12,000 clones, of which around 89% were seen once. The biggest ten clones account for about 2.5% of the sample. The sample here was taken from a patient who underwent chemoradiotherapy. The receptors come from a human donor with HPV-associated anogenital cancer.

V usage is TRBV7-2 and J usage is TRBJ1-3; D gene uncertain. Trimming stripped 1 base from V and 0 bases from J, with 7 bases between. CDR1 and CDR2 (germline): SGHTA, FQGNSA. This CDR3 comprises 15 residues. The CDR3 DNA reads TGTGCCAGCAGCTTAGGTGGGAACTCTGGAAACACCATATATTTT. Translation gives CASSLGGNSGNTIYF.

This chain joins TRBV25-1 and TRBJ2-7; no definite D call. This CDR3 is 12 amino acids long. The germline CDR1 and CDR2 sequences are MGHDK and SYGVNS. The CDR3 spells CAVAWAADEQYF. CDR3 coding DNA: TGTGCGGTGGCATGGGCGGCTGACGAGCAGTACTTC.

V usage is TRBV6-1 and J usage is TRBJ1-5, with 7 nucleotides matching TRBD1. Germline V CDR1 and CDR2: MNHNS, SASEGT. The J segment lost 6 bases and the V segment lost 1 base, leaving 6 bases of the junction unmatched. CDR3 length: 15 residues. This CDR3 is CASSEEAGGAQPQHF. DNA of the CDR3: TGTGCCAGCAGTGAAGAGGCAGGGGGGGCTCAGCCCCAGCATTTT.

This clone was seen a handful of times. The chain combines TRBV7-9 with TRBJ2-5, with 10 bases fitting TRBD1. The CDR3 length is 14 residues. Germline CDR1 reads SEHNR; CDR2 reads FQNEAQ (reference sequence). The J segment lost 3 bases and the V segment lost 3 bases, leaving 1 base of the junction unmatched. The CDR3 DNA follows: TGTGCCAGCAGCTTGGACAGGGGGAAAGAGACCCAGTACTTC. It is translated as CASSLDRGKETQYF.

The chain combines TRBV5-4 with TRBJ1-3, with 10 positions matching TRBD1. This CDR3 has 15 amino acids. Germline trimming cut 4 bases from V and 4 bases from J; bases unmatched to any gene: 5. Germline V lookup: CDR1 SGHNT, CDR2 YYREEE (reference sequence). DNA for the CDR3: TGTGCCAGCAGCACTGACAGGGGGCTCGGAAACACCATATATTTT. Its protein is CASSTDRGLGNTIYF.

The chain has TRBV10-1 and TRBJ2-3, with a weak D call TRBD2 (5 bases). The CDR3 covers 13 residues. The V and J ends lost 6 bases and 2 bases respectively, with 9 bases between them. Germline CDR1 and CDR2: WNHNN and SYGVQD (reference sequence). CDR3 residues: CASRSGVTDTQYF. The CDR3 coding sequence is TGCGCCAGCAGGAGCGGAGTCACAGATACGCAGTATTTT.

The DNA of the CDR3 is TGTGCCAGCAGCTTAGGTGCGGCCTCCTACGAGCAGTACTTC. Encoded protein: CASSLGAASYEQYF. The chain joins TRBV7-2 to TRBJ2-7; D is ambiguous. CDR1 and CDR2 from the germline V gene are SGHTA and FQGNSA. Trimming took off 1 base at V and 0 bases at J, with 7 bases between the two ends. The CDR3 loop spans 14 amino acids.

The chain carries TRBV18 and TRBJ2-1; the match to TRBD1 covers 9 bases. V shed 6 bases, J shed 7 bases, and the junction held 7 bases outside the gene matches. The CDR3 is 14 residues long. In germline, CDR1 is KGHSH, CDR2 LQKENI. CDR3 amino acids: CASSGGTGFNEQFF. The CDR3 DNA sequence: TGTGCCAGCTCCGGCGGGACAGGGTTTAATGAGCAGTTCTTC. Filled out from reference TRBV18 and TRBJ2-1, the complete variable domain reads NAGVMQNPRHLVRRRGQEARLRCSPMKGHSHVYWYRQLPEEGLKFMVYLQKENIIDESGMPKERFSAEFPKEGPSILRIQQVVRGDSAAYFCASSGGTGFNEQFFGPGTRLTVL.

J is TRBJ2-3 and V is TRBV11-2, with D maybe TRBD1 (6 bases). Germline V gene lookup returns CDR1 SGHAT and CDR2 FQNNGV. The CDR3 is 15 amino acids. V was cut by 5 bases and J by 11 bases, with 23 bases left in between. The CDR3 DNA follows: TGTGCCAGCAGCCTCGACAGGTTACAGCGACCAGGGCAGTATTTT. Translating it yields CASSLDRLQRPGQYF.

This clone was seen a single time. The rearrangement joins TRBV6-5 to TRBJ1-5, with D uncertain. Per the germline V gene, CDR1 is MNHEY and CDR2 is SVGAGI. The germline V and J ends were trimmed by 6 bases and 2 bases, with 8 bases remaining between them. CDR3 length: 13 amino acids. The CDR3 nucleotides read TGTGCCAGCAGGGCGTTGGGCAATCAGCCCCAGCATTTT. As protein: CASRALGNQPQHF.

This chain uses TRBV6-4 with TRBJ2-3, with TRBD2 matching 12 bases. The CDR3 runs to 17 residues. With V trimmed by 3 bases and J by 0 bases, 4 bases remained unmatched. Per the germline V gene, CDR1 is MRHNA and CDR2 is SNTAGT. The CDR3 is CASSEGLAGMSTDTQYF. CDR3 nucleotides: TGTGCCAGCAGTGAAGGACTAGCGGGAATGAGCACAGATACGCAGTATTTT.

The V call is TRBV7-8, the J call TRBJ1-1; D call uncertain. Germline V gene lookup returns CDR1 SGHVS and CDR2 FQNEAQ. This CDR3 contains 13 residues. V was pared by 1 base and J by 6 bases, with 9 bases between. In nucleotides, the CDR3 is TGTGCCAGCAGCTTAGGTAGGGAAGCTGAAGCTTTCTTT. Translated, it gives CASSLGREAEAFF.

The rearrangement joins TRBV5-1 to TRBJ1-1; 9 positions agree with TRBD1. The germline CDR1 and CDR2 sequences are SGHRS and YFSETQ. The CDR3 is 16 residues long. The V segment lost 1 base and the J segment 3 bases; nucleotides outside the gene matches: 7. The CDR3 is CASSLLLTGGHTEAFF. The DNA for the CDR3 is TGCGCCAGCAGCTTGCTTTTGACAGGGGGGCACACTGAAGCTTTCTTT.

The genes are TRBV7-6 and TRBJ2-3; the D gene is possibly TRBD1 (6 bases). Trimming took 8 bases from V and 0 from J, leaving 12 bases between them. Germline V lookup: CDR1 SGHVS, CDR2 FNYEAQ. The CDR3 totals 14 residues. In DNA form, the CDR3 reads TGTGCCAGCCGAAGGGGACACAGCACAGATACGCAGTATTTT. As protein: CASRRGHSTDTQYF. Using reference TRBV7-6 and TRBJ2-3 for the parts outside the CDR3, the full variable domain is GAGVSQSPRYKVTKRGQDVALRCDPISGHVSLYWYRQALGQGPEFLTYFNYEAQQDKSGLPNDRFSAERPEGSISTLTIQRTEQRDSAMYRCASRRGHSTDTQYFGPGTRLTVL.

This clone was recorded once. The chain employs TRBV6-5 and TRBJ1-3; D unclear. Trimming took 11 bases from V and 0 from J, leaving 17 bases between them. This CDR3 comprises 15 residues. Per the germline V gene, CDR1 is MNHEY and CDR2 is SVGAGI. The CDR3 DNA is TGTGCCTCTATGGGAGGAACCCGCTCTGGAAACACCATATATTTT. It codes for CASMGGTRSGNTIYF.

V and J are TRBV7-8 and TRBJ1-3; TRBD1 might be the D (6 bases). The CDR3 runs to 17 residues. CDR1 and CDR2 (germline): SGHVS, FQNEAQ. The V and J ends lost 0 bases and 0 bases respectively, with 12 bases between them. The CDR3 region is CASSLALGGLSGNTIYF. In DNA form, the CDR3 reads TGTGCCAGCAGCTTAGCGCTAGGGGGGCTCTCTGGAAACACCATATATTTT.

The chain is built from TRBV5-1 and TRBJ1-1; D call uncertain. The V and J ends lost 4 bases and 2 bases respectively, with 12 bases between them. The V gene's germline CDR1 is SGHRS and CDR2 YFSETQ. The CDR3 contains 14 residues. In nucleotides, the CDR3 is TGCGCCAGCAGCCAGAACCCCCCTAACACTGAAGCTTTCTTT. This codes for CASSQNPPNTEAFF. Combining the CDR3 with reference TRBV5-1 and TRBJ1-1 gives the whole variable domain KAGVTQTPRYLIKTRGQQVTLSCSPISGHRSVSWYQQTPGQGLQFLFEYFSETQRNKGNFPGRFSGRQFSNSRSEMNVSTLELGDSALYLCASSQNPPNTEAFFGQGTRLTVV.

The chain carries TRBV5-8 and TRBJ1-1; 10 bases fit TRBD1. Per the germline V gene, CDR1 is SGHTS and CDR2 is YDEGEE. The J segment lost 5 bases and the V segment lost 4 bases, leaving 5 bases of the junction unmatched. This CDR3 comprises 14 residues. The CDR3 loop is CASSRDRGRTEAFF. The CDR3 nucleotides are TGTGCCAGCAGCCGAGACAGGGGGCGGACTGAAGCTTTCTTT.

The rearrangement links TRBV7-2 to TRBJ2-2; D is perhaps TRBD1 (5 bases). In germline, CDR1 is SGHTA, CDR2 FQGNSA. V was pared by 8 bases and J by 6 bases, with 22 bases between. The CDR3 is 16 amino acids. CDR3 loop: CASPNRGPAPPGELFF. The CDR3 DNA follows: TGTGCCAGCCCAAATAGGGGTCCGGCCCCCCCCGGGGAGCTGTTTTTT.

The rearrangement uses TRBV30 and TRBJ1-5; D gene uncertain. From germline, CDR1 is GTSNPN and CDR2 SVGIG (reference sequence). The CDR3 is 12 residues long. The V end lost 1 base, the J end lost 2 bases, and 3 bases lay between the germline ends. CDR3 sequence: CAWSAGNQPQHF. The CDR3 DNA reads TGTGCCTGGAGTGCGGGCAATCAGCCCCAGCATTTT.

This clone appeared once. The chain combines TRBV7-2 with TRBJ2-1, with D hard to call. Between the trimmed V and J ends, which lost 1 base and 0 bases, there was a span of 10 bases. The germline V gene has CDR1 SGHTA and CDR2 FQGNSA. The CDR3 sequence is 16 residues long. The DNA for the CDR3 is TGTGCCAGCAGCTTAGGGCCCCCTCCCTCCTACAATGAGCAGTTCTTC. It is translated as CASSLGPPPSYNEQFF.

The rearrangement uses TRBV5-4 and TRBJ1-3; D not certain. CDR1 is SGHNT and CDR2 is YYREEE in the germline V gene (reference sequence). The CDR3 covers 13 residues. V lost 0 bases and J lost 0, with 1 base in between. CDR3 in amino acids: CASSLDSGNTIYF. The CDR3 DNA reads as TGTGCCAGCAGCTTGGACTCTGGAAACACCATATATTTT.

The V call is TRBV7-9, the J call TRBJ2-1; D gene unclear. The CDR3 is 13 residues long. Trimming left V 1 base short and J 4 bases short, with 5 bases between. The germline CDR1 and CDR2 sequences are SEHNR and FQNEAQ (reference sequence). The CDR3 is CASSLVSYNEQFF. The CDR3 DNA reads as TGTGCCAGCAGCTTAGTATCGTACAATGAGCAGTTCTTC. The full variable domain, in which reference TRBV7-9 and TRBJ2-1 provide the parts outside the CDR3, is DTGVSQNPRHKITKRGQNVTFRCDPISEHNRLYWYRQTLGQGPEFLTYFQNEAQLEKSRLLSDRFSAERPKGSFSTLEIQRTEQGDSAMYLCASSLVSYNEQFFGPGTRLTVL.

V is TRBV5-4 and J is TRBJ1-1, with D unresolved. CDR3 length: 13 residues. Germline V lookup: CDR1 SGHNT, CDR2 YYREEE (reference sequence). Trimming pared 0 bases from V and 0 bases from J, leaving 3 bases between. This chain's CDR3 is CASSLDMNTEAFF. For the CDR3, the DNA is TGTGCCAGCAGCTTGGATATGAACACTGAAGCTTTCTTT.

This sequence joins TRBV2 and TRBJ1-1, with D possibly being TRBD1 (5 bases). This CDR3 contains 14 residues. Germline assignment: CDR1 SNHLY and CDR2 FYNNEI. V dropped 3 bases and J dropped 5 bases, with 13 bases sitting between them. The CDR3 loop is CASSERQSRTEAFF. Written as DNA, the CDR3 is TGTGCCAGCAGTGAGAGACAGTCCAGGACTGAAGCTTTCTTT.

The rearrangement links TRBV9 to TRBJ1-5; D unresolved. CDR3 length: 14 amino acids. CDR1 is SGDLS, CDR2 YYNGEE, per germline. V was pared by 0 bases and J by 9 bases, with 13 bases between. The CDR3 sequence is CASSVDGGPGPQHF. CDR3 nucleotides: TGTGCCAGCAGCGTAGACGGCGGGCCGGGGCCCCAGCATTTT.

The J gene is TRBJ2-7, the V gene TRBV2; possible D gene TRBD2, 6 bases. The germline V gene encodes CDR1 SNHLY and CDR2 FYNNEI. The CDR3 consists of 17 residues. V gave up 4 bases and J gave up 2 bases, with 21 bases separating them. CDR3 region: CASSGPPTIGEAYEQYF. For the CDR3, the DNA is TGTGCCAGCAGTGGACCTCCAACCATAGGGGAGGCCTACGAGCAGTACTTC.